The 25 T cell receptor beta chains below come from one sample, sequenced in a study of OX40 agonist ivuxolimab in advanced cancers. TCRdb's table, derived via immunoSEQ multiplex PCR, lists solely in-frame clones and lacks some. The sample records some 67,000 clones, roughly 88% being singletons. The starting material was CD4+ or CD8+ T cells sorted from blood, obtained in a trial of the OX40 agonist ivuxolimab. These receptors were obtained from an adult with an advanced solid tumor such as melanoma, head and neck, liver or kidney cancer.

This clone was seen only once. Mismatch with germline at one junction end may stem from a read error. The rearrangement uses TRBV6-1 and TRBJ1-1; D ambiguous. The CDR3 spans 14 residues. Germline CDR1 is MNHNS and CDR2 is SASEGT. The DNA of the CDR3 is TGTGCCAGCATTGAACCAAACCTGGACACTGAAGCTTTCTTT. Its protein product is CASIEPNLDTEAFF.

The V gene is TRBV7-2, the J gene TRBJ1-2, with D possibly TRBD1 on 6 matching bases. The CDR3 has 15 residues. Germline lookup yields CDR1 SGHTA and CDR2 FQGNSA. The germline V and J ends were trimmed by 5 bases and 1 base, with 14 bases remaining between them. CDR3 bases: TGTGCCAGCAGCCGCGGACAGCAACTTAACTATGGCTACACCTTC. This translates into CASSRGQQLNYGYTF.

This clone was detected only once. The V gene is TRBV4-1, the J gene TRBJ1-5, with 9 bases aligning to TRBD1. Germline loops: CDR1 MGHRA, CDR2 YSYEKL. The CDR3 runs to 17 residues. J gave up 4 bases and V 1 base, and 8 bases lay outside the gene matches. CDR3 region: CASSQAGDRAWNQPQHF. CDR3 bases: TGCGCCAGCAGCCAAGCGGGGGACAGGGCGTGGAATCAGCCCCAGCATTTT.

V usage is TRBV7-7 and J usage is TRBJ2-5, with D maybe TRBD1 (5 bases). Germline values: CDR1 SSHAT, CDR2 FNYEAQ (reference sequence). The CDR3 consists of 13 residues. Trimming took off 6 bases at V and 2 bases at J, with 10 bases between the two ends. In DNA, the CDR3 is TGTGCCAGCAGTCGGACACCACAAGAGACCCAGTACTTC. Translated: CASSRTPQETQYF.

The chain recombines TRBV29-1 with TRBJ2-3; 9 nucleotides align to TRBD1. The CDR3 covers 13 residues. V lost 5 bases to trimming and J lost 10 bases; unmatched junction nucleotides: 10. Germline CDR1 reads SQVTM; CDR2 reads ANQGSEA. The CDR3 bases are TGCAGCGTTAAACAGGGGGCCACAAAAGCGCAGTATTTT. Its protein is CSVKQGATKAQYF.

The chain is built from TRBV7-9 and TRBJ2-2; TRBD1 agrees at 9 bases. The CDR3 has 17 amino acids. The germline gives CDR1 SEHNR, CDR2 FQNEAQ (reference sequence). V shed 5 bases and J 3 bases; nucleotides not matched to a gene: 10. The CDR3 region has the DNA TGTGCCAGCAGCGTCGACAGGGGGGGAGCGTACACCGGGGAGCTGTTTTTT. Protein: CASSVDRGGAYTGELFF.

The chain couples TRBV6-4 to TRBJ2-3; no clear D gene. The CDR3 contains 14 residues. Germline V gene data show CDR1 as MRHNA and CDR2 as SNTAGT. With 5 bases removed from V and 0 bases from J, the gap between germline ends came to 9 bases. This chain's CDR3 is CASSSATSTDTQYF. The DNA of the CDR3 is TGTGCCAGCAGTTCGGCTACTAGCACAGATACGCAGTATTTT.

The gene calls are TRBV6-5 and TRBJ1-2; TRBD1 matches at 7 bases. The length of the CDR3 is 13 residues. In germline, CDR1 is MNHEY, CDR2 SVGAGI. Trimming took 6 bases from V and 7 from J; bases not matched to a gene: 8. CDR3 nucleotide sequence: TGTGCCAGCAGCTTGGGCCCAGGGGGTGGCTACACCTTC. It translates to CASSLGPGGGYTF.

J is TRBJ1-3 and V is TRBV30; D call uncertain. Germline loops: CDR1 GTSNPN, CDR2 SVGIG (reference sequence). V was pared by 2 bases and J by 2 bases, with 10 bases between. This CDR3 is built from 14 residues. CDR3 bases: TGTGCCTGGAGTAGGGAACTTCCTGGAAACACCATATATTTT. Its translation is CAWSRELPGNTIYF.

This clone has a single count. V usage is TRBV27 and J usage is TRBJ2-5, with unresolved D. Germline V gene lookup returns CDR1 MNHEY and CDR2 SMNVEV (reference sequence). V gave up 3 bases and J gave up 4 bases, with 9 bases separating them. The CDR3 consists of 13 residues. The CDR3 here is CASSFRVGETQYF. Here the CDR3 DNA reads TGTGCCAGCAGTTTTCGGGTGGGAGAGACCCAGTACTTC.

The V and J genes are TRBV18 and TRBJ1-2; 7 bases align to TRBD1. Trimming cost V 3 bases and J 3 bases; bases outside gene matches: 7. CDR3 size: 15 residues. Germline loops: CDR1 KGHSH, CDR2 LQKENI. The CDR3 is CASSPPGQKDYGYTF. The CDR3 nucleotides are TGTGCCAGCTCACCCCCGGGACAGAAAGACTATGGCTACACCTTC.

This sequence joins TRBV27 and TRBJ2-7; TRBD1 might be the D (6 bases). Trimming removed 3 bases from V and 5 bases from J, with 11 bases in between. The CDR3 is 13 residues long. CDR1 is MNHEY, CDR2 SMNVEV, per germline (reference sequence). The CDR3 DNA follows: TGTGCCAGCAGTTTCAGGGGAACCAACGAGCAGTACTTC. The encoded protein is CASSFRGTNEQYF.

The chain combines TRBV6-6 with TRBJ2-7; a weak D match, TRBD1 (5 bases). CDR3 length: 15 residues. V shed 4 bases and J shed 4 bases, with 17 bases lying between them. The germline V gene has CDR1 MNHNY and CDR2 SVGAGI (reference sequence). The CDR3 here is CASSLKTAPLYEQYF. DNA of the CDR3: TGTGCCAGCAGTTTAAAGACAGCTCCGCTGTACGAGCAGTACTTC.

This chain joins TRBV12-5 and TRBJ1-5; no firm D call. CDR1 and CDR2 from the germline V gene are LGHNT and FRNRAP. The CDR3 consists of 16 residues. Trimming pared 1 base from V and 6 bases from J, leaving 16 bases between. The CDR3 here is CASGLAVDSFGQPQHF. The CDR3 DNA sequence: TGTGCTAGTGGTTTGGCCGTCGATTCTTTCGGTCAGCCCCAGCATTTT.

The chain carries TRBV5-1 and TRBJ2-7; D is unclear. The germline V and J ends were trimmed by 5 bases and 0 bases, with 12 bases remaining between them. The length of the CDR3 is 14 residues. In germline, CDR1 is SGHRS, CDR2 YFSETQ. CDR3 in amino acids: CASSNGPSSYEQYF. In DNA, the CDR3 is TGCGCCAGCAGTAACGGCCCAAGCTCCTACGAGCAGTACTTC.

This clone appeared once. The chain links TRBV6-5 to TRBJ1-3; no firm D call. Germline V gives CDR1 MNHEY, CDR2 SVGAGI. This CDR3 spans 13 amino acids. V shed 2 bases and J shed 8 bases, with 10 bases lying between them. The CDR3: CASSYRLGDTIYF. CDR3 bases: TGTGCCAGCAGTTACAGACTCGGGGACACCATATATTTT.

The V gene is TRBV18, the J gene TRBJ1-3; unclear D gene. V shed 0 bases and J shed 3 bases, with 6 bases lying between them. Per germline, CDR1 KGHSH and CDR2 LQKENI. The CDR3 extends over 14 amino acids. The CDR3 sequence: CASSPPSGGNTIYF. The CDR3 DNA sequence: TGTGCCAGCTCACCACCGTCAGGTGGAAACACCATATATTTT.

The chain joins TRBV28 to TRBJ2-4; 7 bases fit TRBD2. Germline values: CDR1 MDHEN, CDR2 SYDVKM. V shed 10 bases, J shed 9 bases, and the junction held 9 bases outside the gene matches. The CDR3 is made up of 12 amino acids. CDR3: CATRGASGIQYF. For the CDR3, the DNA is TGTGCCACCCGGGGAGCTAGCGGCATTCAGTACTTC.

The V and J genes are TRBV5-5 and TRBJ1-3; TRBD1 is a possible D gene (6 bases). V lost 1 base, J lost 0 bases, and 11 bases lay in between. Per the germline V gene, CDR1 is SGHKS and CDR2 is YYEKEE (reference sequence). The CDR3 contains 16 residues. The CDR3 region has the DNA TGTGCCAGCAGCTTGCTCGGCAGGGGCTCTGGAAACACCATATATTTT. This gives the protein CASSLLGRGSGNTIYF.

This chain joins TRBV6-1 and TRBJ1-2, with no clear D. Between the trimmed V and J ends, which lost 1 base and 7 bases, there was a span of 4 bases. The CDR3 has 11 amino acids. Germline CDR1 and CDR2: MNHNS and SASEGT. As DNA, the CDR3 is TGTGCCAGCAGTGAAGTGGGTGGCTACACCTTC. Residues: CASSEVGGYTF.

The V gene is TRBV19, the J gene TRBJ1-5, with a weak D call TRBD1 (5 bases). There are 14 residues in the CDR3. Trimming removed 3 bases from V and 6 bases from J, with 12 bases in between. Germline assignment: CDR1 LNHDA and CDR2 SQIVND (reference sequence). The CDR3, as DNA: TGTGCCAGTAGTATTGCAGGGCCGGGTCAGCCCCAGCATTTT. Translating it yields CASSIAGPGQPQHF.

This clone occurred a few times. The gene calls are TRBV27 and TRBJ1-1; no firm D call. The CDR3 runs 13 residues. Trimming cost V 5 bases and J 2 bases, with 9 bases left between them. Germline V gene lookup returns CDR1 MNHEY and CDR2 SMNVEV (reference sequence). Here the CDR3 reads CASSRSTNTEAFF. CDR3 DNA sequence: TGTGCCAGCAGTCGATCTACTAACACTGAAGCTTTCTTT.

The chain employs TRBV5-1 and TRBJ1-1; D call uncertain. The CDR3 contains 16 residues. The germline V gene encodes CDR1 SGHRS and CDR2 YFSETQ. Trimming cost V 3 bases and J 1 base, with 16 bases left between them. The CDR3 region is CASSYTRREKNTEAFF. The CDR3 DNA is TGCGCCAGCAGCTACACTCGGCGTGAAAAGAACACTGAAGCTTTCTTT.

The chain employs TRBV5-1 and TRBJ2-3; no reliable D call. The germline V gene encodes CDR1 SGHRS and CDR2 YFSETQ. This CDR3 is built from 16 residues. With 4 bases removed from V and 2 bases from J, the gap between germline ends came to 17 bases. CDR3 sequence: CASSPDLSPATDTQYF. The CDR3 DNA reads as TGCGCCAGCAGCCCGGATCTTAGCCCCGCCACAGATACGCAGTATTTT. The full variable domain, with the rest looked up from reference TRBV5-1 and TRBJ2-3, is KAGVTQTPRYLIKTRGQQVTLSCSPISGHRSVSWYQQTPGQGLQFLFEYFSETQRNKGNFPGRFSGRQFSNSRSEMNVSTLELGDSALYLCASSPDLSPATDTQYFGPGTRLTVL.

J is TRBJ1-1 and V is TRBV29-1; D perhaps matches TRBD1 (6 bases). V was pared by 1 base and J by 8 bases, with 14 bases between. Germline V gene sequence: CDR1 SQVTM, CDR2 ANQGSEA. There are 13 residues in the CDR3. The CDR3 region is CSVEVNLDSEAFF. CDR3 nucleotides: TGCAGCGTTGAAGTCAATCTGGACAGCGAAGCTTTCTTT.